This T cell receptor (beta chain) appears in the sequencing data of a study of blood T cell repertoires in COVID-19. Study context: Some COVID-19 samples were acute and others convalescent; all came from the United States, Italy and Spain.

Authors' data handling: Amplifying reference gene primers gave estimates of nucleated cell counts. The table came from immunoSEQ multiplex PCR; TCRdb's copy has only in-frame clones and leaves some out. D and trimming were read from the DNA, whereas the V and J calls and clone size are those reported in that table. The sample shows tens of thousands of clones, around 87% of them seen only once. Germline trimming cut 1 base from V and 7 bases from J; bases unmatched to any gene: 9. The V gene's germline CDR1 is LNHNV and CDR2 YYDKDF (reference sequence). The CDR3 totals 15 residues. The genes are TRBV15 and TRBJ2-5, with TRBD2 identical over 7 bases. The sequenced sample consisted of peripheral blood. This clonotype originated in a man at least 80 years old with active COVID-19. The CDR3 here is CATSRAIAGERTQYF. As DNA, the CDR3 is TGTGCCACCAGCAGAGCTATAGCGGGTGAGAGGACCCAGTACTTC.